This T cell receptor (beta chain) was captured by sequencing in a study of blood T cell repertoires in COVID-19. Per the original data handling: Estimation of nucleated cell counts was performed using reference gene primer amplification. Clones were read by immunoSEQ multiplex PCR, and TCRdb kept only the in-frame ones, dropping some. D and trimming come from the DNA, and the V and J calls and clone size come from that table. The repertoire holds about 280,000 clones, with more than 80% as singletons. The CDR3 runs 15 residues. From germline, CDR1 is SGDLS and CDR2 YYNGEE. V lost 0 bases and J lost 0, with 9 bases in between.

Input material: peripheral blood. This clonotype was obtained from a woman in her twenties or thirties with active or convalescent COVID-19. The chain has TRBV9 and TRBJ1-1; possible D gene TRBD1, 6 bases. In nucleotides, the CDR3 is TGTGCCAGCAGCGTAGATGGACAGCTGAACACTGAAGCTTTCTTT. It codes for CASSVDGQLNTEAFF.